This is a list of T cell receptor beta chains from one sample in a study of blood T cell repertoires in COVID-19. Sequencing used immunoSEQ multiplex PCR; TCRdb keeps in-frame clones, though not all of them. This sample carries about 190,000 clones, roughly 84% of them seen once, and the ten largest clones take about 20%. Material: peripheral blood. Receptors were obtained from a human donor in a cohort sampled during active COVID-19. CDR3s include the opening cysteine and the closing phenylalanine or tryptophan. Fields, in order: CDR3 DNA, CDR3 protein, V gene, D gene, CDR3 length, clone size, J gene. The D gene is left open where the match is weak. Some rows have no size entry. The others give once, few or many, or a class for an expanded clone.

DNA: TGTGCCAGCAGCCTCGGGGGCTATGGCTACACCTTC; CDR3: CASSLGGYGYTF; V: TRBV28; D: -; length: 12; size: -; J: TRBJ1-2
DNA: TGTGCCAGCAGTTTTTCGTACGAGCAGTACTTC; CDR3: CASSFSYEQYF; V: TRBV12-3/TRBV12-4; D: -; length: 11; size: -; J: TRBJ2-7
DNA: TGTGCCAGCGGAGCGGGGCAACTTCTCTCGGATACGCAGTATTTT; CDR3: CASGAGQLLSDTQYF; V: TRBV3-1/TRBV3-2; D: TRBD2; length: 15; size: -; J: TRBJ2-3
DNA: TGTGCCAGCAGTTATTCGTCGGGGGACACTGAAGCTTTCTTT; CDR3: CASSYSSGDTEAFF; V: TRBV6-6; D: -; length: 14; size: -; J: TRBJ1-1
DNA: TGTGCCAGCAGCTCAAGGAGGATGAACACTGAAGCTTTCTTT; CDR3: CASSSRRMNTEAFF; V: TRBV2; D: -; length: 14; size: -; J: TRBJ1-1
DNA: TGTGCCAGCTCATTGGGTCTTTGGGGGGCTGAAGCTTTCTTT; CDR3: CASSLGLWGAEAFF; V: TRBV18; D: -; length: 14; size: -; J: TRBJ1-1
DNA: TGTGCCAGCAGCTTAAACGGGGGGTTGGGGGAGACCCAGTACTTC; CDR3: CASSLNGGLGETQYF; V: TRBV7-2; D: TRBD2; length: 15; size: -; J: TRBJ2-5
DNA: TGTGCCAGCAGTTATCTACGACAGTTATTTAGAAATGAGCAGTTCTTC; CDR3: CASSYLRQLFRNEQFF; V: TRBV6-6; D: -; length: 16; size: -; J: TRBJ2-1
DNA: TGCGCCAGCAGCCCAGGCGGGACAGGGAGTGAAGCTTTCTTT; CDR3: CASSPGGTGSEAFF; V: TRBV5-1; D: TRBD1; length: 14; size: -; J: TRBJ1-1
DNA: TGTGCCAGCAGTGAATCCTCCAGGGGGTTCACCAAACCTTATGGCTACACCTTC; CDR3: CASSESSRGFTKPYGYTF; V: TRBV6-1; D: TRBD1; length: 18; size: once; J: TRBJ1-2
DNA: TGTGCCACTCGAGGACAGGGTCATCAGCCCCAGCATTTT; CDR3: CATRGQGHQPQHF; V: TRBV27; D: TRBD1; length: 13; size: -; J: TRBJ1-5
DNA: TGCGCCAGCCGAGGGGGCGGGACGGCGAACACTGAAGCTTTCTTT; CDR3: CASRGGGTANTEAFF; V: TRBV10-2; D: TRBD1; length: 15; size: -; J: TRBJ1-1
DNA: TGTGCCAGCAGCCCTGGACAGACTATCTATAATTCACCCCTCCACTTT; CDR3: CASSPGQTIYNSPLHF; V: TRBV14; D: -; length: 16; size: -; J: TRBJ1-6
DNA: TGTGCCAGCAGTCGGACTAGCGGGAGCCGGTACACCGGGGAGCTGTTTTTT; CDR3: CASSRTSGSRYTGELFF; V: TRBV6-6; D: TRBD2; length: 17; size: -; J: TRBJ2-2
DNA: TGCGCCAGCAGTCTTACTGCAGGGAACACTGAAGCTTTCTTT; CDR3: CASSLTAGNTEAFF; V: TRBV5-1; D: -; length: 14; size: few; J: TRBJ1-1
DNA: TGTGCCAGCAGCCGGAGAAGAGGCGACAGGTTGGAGTTCTTC; CDR3: CASSRRRGDRLEFF; V: TRBV28; D: -; length: 14; size: -; J: TRBJ2-1
DNA: TGTGCCAGCAGCTTAGTACAGAATGGCTACACCTTC; CDR3: CASSLVQNGYTF; V: TRBV7-2; D: -; length: 12; size: few; J: TRBJ1-2
DNA: TGTGCCAGCAGCTGGACAGTGAACACCGGGGAGCTGTTTTTT; CDR3: CASSWTVNTGELFF; V: TRBV14; D: -; length: 14; size: -; J: TRBJ2-2
DNA: TGTGCCAGCAGCCGTTCCGGGAAGGATGAGCAGTTCTTC; CDR3: CASSRSGKDEQFF; V: TRBV7-3; D: -; length: 13; size: -; J: TRBJ2-1
DNA: TGTGCCAGCAGTGTAGTCGGGGAGCGTTCGAGTGGAAACACCATATATTTT; CDR3: CASSVVGERSSGNTIYF; V: TRBV6-1; D: -; length: 17; size: -; J: TRBJ1-3
DNA: TGTGCCAGCAGTACCCAACAGGCCCAGCCCCAGCATTTT; CDR3: CASSTQQAQPQHF; V: TRBV6-6; D: -; length: 13; size: -; J: TRBJ1-5
DNA: TGTGCCAGTAGTCTGGGACTACGGGCGGGGTATGGCTACACCTTC; CDR3: CASSLGLRAGYGYTF; V: TRBV19; D: -; length: 15; size: -; J: TRBJ1-2
DNA: TGTGCCAGTATGAAACAGGGATACCAAGAGACCCAGTACTTC; CDR3: CASMKQGYQETQYF; V: TRBV19; D: -; length: 14; size: -; J: TRBJ2-5